The 30 T cell receptor beta chains below come from one sample, sequenced in a study of shared clonotypes between healthy human individuals. Data came from immunoSEQ multiplex PCR; TCRdb stores just in-frame clones and leaves some out. Among about 1.1 million clones listed, roughly 74% were seen once. Source material: memory CD4+ T cells from PBMCs. Subset meaning: CD45RA-negative fraction. These receptor sequences come from a man aged 18 to 29 in good health. Some clones in this sample may be carry-over from other donors' samples.

The chain combines TRBV4-2 with TRBJ2-5; no firm D call. TRBJ2-7 matches the DNA end more closely, so the J call is doubtful. The CDR3 runs to 15 residues. Germline lookup yields CDR1 LGHNA and CDR2 YNFKEQ. CDR3 amino acids: CASSQADASSYEQYF. The DNA for the CDR3 is TGTGCCAGCAGCCAAGCGGACGCGAGCTCCTACGAGCAGTACTTC.

A single count supports this clone. The chain links TRBV28 to TRBJ2-1; 12 bases are shared with TRBD1. The germline gives CDR1 MDHEN, CDR2 SYDVKM. The V gene end was trimmed by 0 bases and the J gene end by 4 bases; junction bases not matched to a gene: 4. CDR3 length: 17 residues. CDR3 sequence (DNA): TGTGCCAGCAGTTTATGGGGGGACAGGGGGCCTTACAATGAGCAGTTCTTC. The encoded protein is CASSLWGDRGPYNEQFF.

This chain joins TRBV6-6 and TRBJ1-2; D call uncertain. V shed 5 bases and J shed 2 bases, with 12 bases lying between them. This CDR3 comprises 14 residues. Germline loops: CDR1 MNHNY, CDR2 SVGAGI (reference sequence). This CDR3 is CASSKWESNYGYTF. The CDR3 DNA reads as TGTGCCAGCAGTAAGTGGGAGAGCAACTATGGCTACACCTTC.

The gene calls are TRBV28 and TRBJ1-2; 9 nucleotides agree with TRBD1. From germline, CDR1 is MDHEN and CDR2 SYDVKM. The CDR3 contains 12 residues. V dropped 9 bases and J dropped 8; count of bases not matched to a gene: 7. DNA of the CDR3: TGTGCCAGTACACAGGGGGCGCTGGGCTACACCTTC. Protein: CASTQGALGYTF.

The gene calls are TRBV28 and TRBJ2-5; D uncertain. CDR1 is MDHEN, CDR2 SYDVKM, per germline. The CDR3 has 15 residues. The V gene lost 5 bases and the J gene lost 2 bases, with 15 bases spanning the gap. In DNA, the CDR3 is TGTGCCAGCAGTACCCCCCGACGGTGGCAAGAGACCCAGTACTTC. Residues: CASSTPRRWQETQYF.

The chain is built from TRBV27 and TRBJ1-5; D gene uncertain. Germline CDR1 MNHEY, CDR2 SMNVEV (reference sequence). Trimming stripped 5 bases from V and 3 bases from J, with 5 bases between. The CDR3 is 12 residues long. The CDR3 here is CASSPYNQPQHF. DNA of the CDR3: TGTGCCAGCAGTCCCTACAATCAGCCCCAGCATTTT.

This clone has at least ten counts. The rearrangement links TRBV28 to TRBJ1-2, with D unresolved. V gave up 5 bases and J gave up 7 bases, with 8 bases separating them. In germline, CDR1 is MDHEN, CDR2 SYDVKM. This CDR3 spans 11 amino acids. CDR3 DNA sequence: TGTGCCAGCAGTAAACAAGGTGGCTACACCTTC. This gives the protein CASSKQGGYTF.

V and J are TRBV10-2 and TRBJ1-5; no clear D. The V end lost 2 bases, the J end lost 7 bases, and 12 bases lay between the germline ends. The germline gives CDR1 WSHSY, CDR2 SAAADI. The CDR3 is made up of 14 amino acids. The CDR3 protein is CASSEGLAFQPQHF. DNA for the CDR3: TGCGCCAGCAGTGAGGGACTGGCCTTCCAGCCCCAGCATTTT.

The chain carries TRBV19 and TRBJ1-4; D unresolved. Deletions cut 9 bases from V and 3 bases from J, with 17 bases between. The germline V gene encodes CDR1 LNHDA and CDR2 SQIVND (reference sequence). The CDR3 loop spans 15 amino acids. The CDR3: CASARRVQANEKLFF. In DNA form, the CDR3 reads TGTGCCAGCGCCCGAAGGGTGCAGGCTAATGAAAAACTGTTTTTT.

In this sample, this clone turned up a few times. This chain connects TRBV27 to TRBJ1-5; D gene uncertain. Per germline, CDR1 MNHEY and CDR2 SMNVEV (reference sequence). V was trimmed by 1 base and J by 7 bases, leaving 8 bases between them. This CDR3 has 13 amino acids. CDR3: CASSLFVRQPQHF. CDR3 nucleotides: TGTGCCAGCAGTTTATTTGTCCGACAGCCCCAGCATTTT.

The CDR3: CASSFTVLGGLSTDTQYF. The DNA for the CDR3 is TGTGCCAGCAGCTTCACGGTGCTGGGCGGCTTAAGCACAGATACGCAGTATTTT. The chain recombines TRBV11-2 with TRBJ2-3; D remains ambiguous. The V and J ends lost 3 bases and 0 bases respectively, with 19 bases between them. From germline, CDR1 is SGHAT and CDR2 FQNNGV. This CDR3 is 18 amino acids long. Looking up the rest from reference TRBV11-2 and TRBJ2-3 gives the full variable domain: EAGVAQSPRYKIIEKRQSVAFWCNPISGHATLYWYQQILGQGPKLLIQFQNNGVVDDSQLPKDRFSAERLKGVDSTLKIQPAKLEDSAVYLCASSFTVLGGLSTDTQYFGPGTRLTVL.

V usage is TRBV18 and J usage is TRBJ1-5; TRBD1 agrees at 12 bases. CDR3 size: 16 residues. Germline CDR1 reads KGHSH; CDR2 reads LQKENI. V dropped 0 bases and J dropped 6; count of bases not matched to a gene: 3. CDR3 DNA: TGTGCCAGCTCACCACCGGGACAGGGGGCTGTTCAGCCCCAGCATTTT. Protein sequence: CASSPPGQGAVQPQHF.

This clone was found a few times. J is TRBJ2-7 and V is TRBV4-1; weak D call: TRBD1 (5 bases). CDR3 length: 17 residues. V shed 5 bases and J shed 0 bases, with 20 bases lying between them. Per the germline V gene, CDR1 is MGHRA and CDR2 is YSYEKL. The CDR3 reads CASSLFPRTPSSYEQYF. CDR3 DNA sequence: TGCGCCAGCAGCTTATTCCCCAGGACACCTTCCTCCTACGAGCAGTACTTC.

The chain joins TRBV10-1 to TRBJ2-7; TRBD2 is a possible D gene (6 bases). CDR3 length: 15 residues. The germline V gene encodes CDR1 WNHNN and CDR2 SYGVQD (reference sequence). Trimming removed 4 bases from V and 3 bases from J, with 16 bases in between. CDR3 bases: TGCGCCAGCAGTGGCCGTGGGGGGAAGGTCTACGAGCAGTACTTC. It codes for CASSGRGGKVYEQYF.

V and J are TRBV6-5 and TRBJ2-7; D ambiguous. Trimming took off 6 bases at V and 0 bases at J, with 12 bases between the two ends. The CDR3 runs 14 residues. Per the germline V gene, CDR1 is MNHEY and CDR2 is SVGAGI. The CDR3 loop reads CASRPPHGSYEQYF. For the CDR3, the DNA is TGTGCCAGCAGACCACCTCATGGCTCCTACGAGCAGTACTTC.

This clone was seen a few times. The V call is TRBV5-6, the J call TRBJ1-1; tentative D call: TRBD1 (5 bases). The CDR3 loop spans 14 amino acids. Germline assignment: CDR1 SGHDT and CDR2 YYEEEE. Trimming removed 0 bases from V and 5 bases from J, with 11 bases in between. The chain's CDR3 is CASSLGGRETEAFF. As DNA, the CDR3 is TGTGCCAGCAGCTTGGGAGGCAGGGAAACTGAAGCTTTCTTT.

This clone was counted only a few times. The chain couples TRBV6-5 to TRBJ1-5, with D perhaps matching TRBD1 (5 bases). This CDR3 has 15 amino acids. The germline V gene has CDR1 MNHEY and CDR2 SVGAGI. Trimming took 8 bases from V and 1 from J, leaving 15 bases between them. DNA for the CDR3: TGTGCCAGCCGACTTTCTCAGGGCAGCAATCAGCCCCAGCATTTT. Residues: CASRLSQGSNQPQHF.

The chain has TRBV28 and TRBJ1-2, with D unresolved. This CDR3 spans 13 amino acids. Germline loops: CDR1 MDHEN, CDR2 SYDVKM. V was cut by 6 bases and J by 7 bases, with 15 bases left in between. CDR3 sequence reads: CASRLSFGSGYTF. The CDR3 DNA is TGTGCCAGCAGACTGTCCTTCGGGAGTGGCTACACCTTC.

This chain links TRBV5-4 with TRBJ2-3, with 7 bases fitting TRBD2. Germline V gene lookup returns CDR1 SGHNT and CDR2 YYREEE (reference sequence). The CDR3 is made up of 15 amino acids. The V and J ends lost 3 bases and 0 bases, in that order; junction bases with no gene match: 4. CDR3: CASSSTSVSTDTQYF. CDR3 bases: TGTGCCAGCAGCTCCACTAGCGTGAGCACAGATACGCAGTATTTT.

The chain joins TRBV9 to TRBJ2-7; 16 positions match TRBD2. Trimming took 2 bases from V and 3 from J; bases not matched to a gene: 2. This CDR3 is built from 16 residues. Germline V CDR1 and CDR2: SGDLS, YYNGEE. CDR3 in amino acids: CASSVGTSGRGYEQYF. CDR3 coding DNA: TGTGCCAGCAGCGTCGGGACTAGCGGGAGGGGCTACGAGCAGTACTTC.

The chain employs TRBV5-1 and TRBJ1-2; 10 nucleotides agree with TRBD1. Germline-derived CDR1 and CDR2 are SGHRS and YFSETQ. V lost 3 bases to trimming and J lost 2 bases; unmatched junction nucleotides: 1. The CDR3 covers 14 residues. The CDR3 spells CASSWTGGNYGYTF. In nucleotides, the CDR3 is TGCGCCAGCAGCTGGACAGGGGGGAACTATGGCTACACCTTC.

The chain is built from TRBV28 and TRBJ2-3; D gene ambiguous. There are 15 residues in the CDR3. V was pared by 2 bases and J by 0 bases, with 9 bases between. Per germline, CDR1 MDHEN and CDR2 SYDVKM. This CDR3 reads CASSLPRSSTDTQYF. The CDR3 DNA reads TGTGCCAGCAGTTTACCCAGATCTAGCACAGATACGCAGTATTTT.

V and J are TRBV6-5 and TRBJ1-4; perhaps TRBD1 as D (5 bases). The germline CDR1 and CDR2 sequences are MNHEY and SVGAGI. The V and J ends lost 0 bases and 7 bases respectively, with 12 bases between them. CDR3 size: 15 residues. CDR3 region: CASSYSRGDGEKLFF. CDR3 in DNA: TGTGCCAGCAGTTACTCGAGGGGTGATGGTGAAAAACTGTTTTTT.

V usage is TRBV29-1 and J usage is TRBJ2-3; 12 bases agree with TRBD1. The CDR3 totals 15 residues. Germline V gene lookup returns CDR1 SQVTM and CDR2 ANQGSEA. Trimming at V came to 7 bases and at J to 6 bases, leaving 11 bases not matched to a gene. CDR3 bases: TGCAGCGCATCCTCTCCGGGACAGGGGGCTGATACGCAGTATTTT. This gives the protein CSASSPGQGADTQYF.

This clone was observed a few times. The V gene is TRBV15, the J gene TRBJ2-1; TRBD2 matches at 11 bases. V lost 2 bases to trimming and J lost 9 bases; unmatched junction nucleotides: 9. Germline CDR1 reads LNHNV; CDR2 reads YYDKDF (reference sequence). This CDR3 contains 16 residues. CDR3 coding DNA: TGTGCCACCAGCAGACAACTAGCGGGAGATTATGTTGAGCAGTTCTTC. Protein product: CATSRQLAGDYVEQFF.

The CDR3 protein is CASSDHRDGTEAFF. CDR3 in DNA: TGTGCCAGCAGTGACCACCGGGACGGGACTGAAGCTTTCTTT. The V and J genes are TRBV6-5 and TRBJ1-1; D perhaps matches TRBD1 (5 bases). The CDR3 runs 14 residues. The V end lost 5 bases, the J end lost 5 bases, and 15 bases lay between the germline ends. Germline loops: CDR1 MNHEY, CDR2 SVGAGI.

This chain uses TRBV28 with TRBJ2-7, with 10 bases identical to TRBD2. Trimming removed 6 bases from V and 2 bases from J; junction bases left unmatched: 7. Looked up from germline, CDR1 is MDHEN and CDR2 is SYDVKM. The length of the CDR3 is 15 residues. The CDR3 protein is CASSRGLAATYEQYF. The CDR3 region has the DNA TGTGCCAGCAGCCGAGGACTAGCGGCTACCTACGAGCAGTACTTC. Full variable domain (rest looked up from reference TRBV28 and TRBJ2-7): DVKVTQSSRYLVKRTGEKVFLECVQDMDHENMFWYRQDPGLGLRLIYFSYDVKMKEKGDIPEGYSVSREKKERFSLILESASTNQTSMYLCASSRGLAATYEQYFGPGTRLTVT.

Notes on this clone: This clone may be a read error of a much larger clone one base away. The chain links TRBV7-2 to TRBJ2-5; the D is unclear. CDR1 and CDR2 from the germline V gene are SGHTA and FQGNSA. CDR3 length: 11 amino acids. Trimming cost V 3 bases and J 5 bases, with 4 bases left between them. This CDR3 is CASSFGETQYF. The CDR3 bases are TGTGCCAGCAGCTTCGGGGAGACCCAGTACTTC.

The chain carries TRBV6-1 and TRBJ2-3; D is possibly TRBD2 (5 bases). Germline V CDR1 and CDR2: MNHNS, SASEGT. V lost 4 bases and J 6 bases, leaving 14 bases between the germline ends. This CDR3 region has 14 residues. The CDR3 bases are TGTGCCAGCAGTGTTGCCGGGATTAAGGATACGCAGTATTTT. This encodes CASSVAGIKDTQYF.

The rearrangement links TRBV6-5 to TRBJ1-2; D not certain. The germline V gene has CDR1 MNHEY and CDR2 SVGAGI. The CDR3 contains 15 residues. V was shortened by 0 bases and J by 2 bases, with 10 bases between the two germline ends. CDR3 bases: TGTGCCAGCAGTTACTCGAAGCTCAGAAACTATGGCTACACCTTC. Its protein product is CASSYSKLRNYGYTF.